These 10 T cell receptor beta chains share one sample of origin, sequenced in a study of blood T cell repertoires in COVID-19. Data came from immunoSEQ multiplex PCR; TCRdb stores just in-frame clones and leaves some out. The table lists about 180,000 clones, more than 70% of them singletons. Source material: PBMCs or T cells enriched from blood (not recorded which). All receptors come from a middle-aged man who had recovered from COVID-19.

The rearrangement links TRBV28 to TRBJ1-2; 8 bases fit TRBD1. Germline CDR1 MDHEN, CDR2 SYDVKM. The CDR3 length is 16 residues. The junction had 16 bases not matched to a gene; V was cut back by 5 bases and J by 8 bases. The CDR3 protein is CASSGNWGRGQLGYTF. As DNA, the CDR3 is TGTGCCAGCAGTGGGAATTGGGGCAGGGGGCAGTTAGGCTACACCTTC.

CDR3 nucleotides: TGTGCCAGCAGCCAGCGGGGGGGCGTAGATACGCAGTATTTT. Translation: CASSQRGGVDTQYF. V is TRBV3-1 (or the pseudogene TRBV3-2) and J is TRBJ2-3; 9 nucleotides agree with TRBD2. The germline V gene encodes CDR1 LGHDT and CDR2 YNNKEL (reference sequence). CDR3 size: 14 residues. Trimming at V came to 3 bases and at J to 5 bases, leaving 3 bases not matched to a gene.

In nucleotides, the CDR3 is TGTGCCAGCAGTAGGACAGGGGGCAATCAGCCCCAGCATTTT. The encoded protein is CASSRTGGNQPQHF. This sequence joins TRBV6-5 and TRBJ1-5; the match to TRBD1 covers 9 bases. From germline, CDR1 is MNHEY and CDR2 SVGAGI. The CDR3 is made up of 14 amino acids. V was clipped by 5 bases and J by 2 bases; unmatched bases: 1.

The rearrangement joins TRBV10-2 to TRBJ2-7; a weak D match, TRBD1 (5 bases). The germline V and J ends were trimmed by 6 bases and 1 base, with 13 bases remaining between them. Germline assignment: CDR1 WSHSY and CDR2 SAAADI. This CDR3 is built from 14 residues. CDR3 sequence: CASRGQSASYEQYF. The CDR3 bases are TGCGCCAGCAGAGGACAATCTGCATCCTACGAGCAGTACTTC.

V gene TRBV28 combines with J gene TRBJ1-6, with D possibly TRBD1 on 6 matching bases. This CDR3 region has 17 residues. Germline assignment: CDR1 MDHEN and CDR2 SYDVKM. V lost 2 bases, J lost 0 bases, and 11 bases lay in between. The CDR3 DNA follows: TGTGCCAGCAGTTTACGCAGGGGTAGCTCCTATAATTCACCCCTCCACTTT. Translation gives CASSLRRGSSYNSPLHF.

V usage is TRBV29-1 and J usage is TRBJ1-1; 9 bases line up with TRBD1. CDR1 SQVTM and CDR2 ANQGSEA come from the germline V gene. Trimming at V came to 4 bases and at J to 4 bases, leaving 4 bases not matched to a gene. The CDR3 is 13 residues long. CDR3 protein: CSVAGTGTTEAFF. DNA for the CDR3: TGCAGCGTTGCCGGGACAGGGACCACTGAAGCTTTCTTT. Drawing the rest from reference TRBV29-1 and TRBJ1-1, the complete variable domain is SAVISQKPSRDICQRGTSLTIQCQVDSQVTMMFWYRQQPGQSLTLIATANQGSEATYESGFVIDKFPISRPNLTFSTLTVSNMSPEDSSIYLCSVAGTGTTEAFFGQGTRLTVV.

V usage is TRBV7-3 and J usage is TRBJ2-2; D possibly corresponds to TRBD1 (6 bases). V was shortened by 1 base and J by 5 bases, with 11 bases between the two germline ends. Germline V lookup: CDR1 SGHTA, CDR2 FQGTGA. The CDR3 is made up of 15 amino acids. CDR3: CASSLMGANTGELFF. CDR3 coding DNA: TGTGCCAGCAGCTTAATGGGGGCTAATACCGGGGAGCTGTTTTTT.

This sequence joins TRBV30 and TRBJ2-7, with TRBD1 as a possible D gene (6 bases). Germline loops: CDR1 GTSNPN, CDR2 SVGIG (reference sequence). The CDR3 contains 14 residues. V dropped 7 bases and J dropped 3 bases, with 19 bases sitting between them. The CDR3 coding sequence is TGTGCCTACCAAACTGGGGGCCCCCACTACGAGCAGTACTTC. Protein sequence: CAYQTGGPHYEQYF.

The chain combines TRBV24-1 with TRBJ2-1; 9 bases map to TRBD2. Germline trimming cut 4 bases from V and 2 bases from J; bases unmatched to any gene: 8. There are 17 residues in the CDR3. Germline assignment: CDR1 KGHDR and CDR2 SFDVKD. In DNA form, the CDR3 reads TGTGCCACCAGTGACCGAGCGGGGGGCCGTCCCTACAATGAGCAGTTCTTC. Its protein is CATSDRAGGRPYNEQFF.

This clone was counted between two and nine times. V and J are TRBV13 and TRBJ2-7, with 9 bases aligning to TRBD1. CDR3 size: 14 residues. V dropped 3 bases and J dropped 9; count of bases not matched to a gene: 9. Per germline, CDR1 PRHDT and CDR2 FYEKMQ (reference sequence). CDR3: CASSFGTGNAGQYF. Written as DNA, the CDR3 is TGTGCCAGCAGCTTCGGGACAGGGAATGCTGGGCAGTACTTC.